Below, 19 T cell receptor beta chains from the same sample are listed, as sequenced in a study of brain T cells in children with intractable seizures (dated by TCRdb to the early 2020s). Read against the paper, the sample's time point label means: blood from clinic visit 5 months post-surgery; TSC patient then seizure free. Library prep was done by the immunoSEQ multiplex PCR assay. TCRdb provides this immuneACCESS table in a form limited to in-frame rearrangements. Some clones are lacking; in checked studies, under half of them reflect an unresolved V gene, and why the rest are absent is not known. The sample contains hundreds of thousands of clones, nearly 95% of them found a single time. The ten largest clones add up to 5.7% of the sample. The material was peripheral blood, obtained 4 to 5 months after surgery. These receptors all come from a boy under two years old with tuberous sclerosis and intractable seizures.

The sample holds one count of this clone. V and J are TRBV30 and TRBJ1-4; D is unclear. V dropped 0 bases and J dropped 7 bases, with 6 bases sitting between them. The CDR3 has 12 amino acids. CDR1 is GTSNPN, CDR2 SVGIG, per germline (reference sequence). Here the CDR3 reads CAWSVAGEKLFF. In DNA, the CDR3 is TGTGCCTGGAGTGTAGCCGGTGAAAAACTGTTTTTT.

This chain joins TRBV11-3 and TRBJ2-3; D gene ambiguous. Trimming cost V 5 bases and J 10 bases, with 16 bases left between them. Germline V gives CDR1 SGHNT, CDR2 YENEEA. The length of the CDR3 is 13 residues. The CDR3 DNA reads as TGTGCCAGCAGCCCCGAACGCTCAAAGGCGCAGTATTTT. As protein: CASSPERSKAQYF. Full variable domain (remainder filled in from reference TRBV11-3 and TRBJ2-3): EAGVVQSPRYKIIEKKQPVAFWCNPISGHNTLYWYLQNLGQGPELLIRYENEEAVDDSQLPKDRFSAERLKGVDSTLKIQPAELGDSAVYLCASSPERSKAQYFGPGTRLTVL.

A single count supports this clone. The V gene is TRBV19, the J gene TRBJ1-2; 8 bases line up with TRBD1. With V trimmed by 6 bases and J by 5 bases, 8 bases remained unmatched. Per the germline V gene, CDR1 is LNHDA and CDR2 is SQIVND (reference sequence). This CDR3 spans 14 amino acids. CDR3 protein: CASRPGQGGYGYTF. The DNA of the CDR3 is TGTGCCAGTAGGCCCGGACAGGGTGGATATGGCTACACCTTC.

This sequence joins TRBV9 and TRBJ2-1, with 11 bases identical to TRBD2. V lost 4 bases, J lost 4 bases, and 4 bases stayed unmatched. CDR1 and CDR2 from the germline V gene are SGDLS and YYNGEE. The CDR3 extends over 15 amino acids. The chain's CDR3 is CASSPGLAVYNEQFF. As DNA, the CDR3 is TGTGCCAGCAGCCCGGGACTAGCGGTTTACAATGAGCAGTTCTTC.

The chain is built from TRBV6-1 and TRBJ2-7; tentative D call: TRBD1 (5 bases). Germline values: CDR1 MNHNS, CDR2 SASEGT. V lost 3 bases to trimming and J lost 0 bases, with 9 bases between them. The CDR3 is 14 amino acids. The CDR3 DNA follows: TGTGCCAGCAGTGACGGACACCTCTCCTACGAGCAGTACTTC. Protein product: CASSDGHLSYEQYF.

CDR3 sequence reads: CASSHDTGELFF. The CDR3 DNA follows: TGCGCCAGCAGCCATGATACCGGGGAGCTGTTTTTT. This chain uses TRBV4-1 with TRBJ2-2; no firm D call. From germline, CDR1 is MGHRA and CDR2 YSYEKL. V gave up 3 bases and J gave up 5 bases, with 4 bases separating them. The CDR3 runs 12 residues.

The chain recombines TRBV19 with TRBJ1-1; TRBD1 is a possible D gene (5 bases). The CDR3 has 17 amino acids. Trimming cost V 0 bases and J 3 bases, with 17 bases left between them. Germline CDR1 reads LNHDA; CDR2 reads SQIVND (reference sequence). CDR3 in amino acids: CASSIDREVRGDTEAFF. CDR3 bases: TGTGCCAGTAGTATAGATCGAGAGGTCAGAGGGGACACTGAAGCTTTCTTT.

The chain has TRBV5-5 and TRBJ1-5; a weak D match, TRBD1 (5 bases). Trimming left V 4 bases short and J 3 bases short, with 14 bases between. The CDR3 extends over 15 amino acids. Per the germline V gene, CDR1 is SGHKS and CDR2 is YYEKEE (reference sequence). The CDR3 protein is CASSRIGGSNQPQHF. The CDR3 nucleotides read TGTGCCAGCAGCCGCATTGGGGGGTCCAATCAGCCCCAGCATTTT.

The rearrangement uses TRBV5-4 and TRBJ1-3; a possible D gene is TRBD1 (5 bases). Trimming took off 3 bases at V and 0 bases at J, with 22 bases between the two ends. Germline V CDR1 and CDR2: SGHNT, YYREEE (reference sequence). This CDR3 is built from 19 residues. The chain's CDR3 is CASSSDLITTGNSGNTIYF. The DNA of the CDR3 is TGTGCCAGCAGCTCCGACCTGATAACCACAGGAAACTCTGGAAACACCATATATTTT.

This chain links TRBV19 with TRBJ2-1, with D possibly matching TRBD1 (5 bases). This CDR3 region has 17 residues. The V and J ends lost 5 bases and 0 bases respectively, with 17 bases between them. From germline, CDR1 is LNHDA and CDR2 SQIVND (reference sequence). The CDR3 DNA follows: TGTGCCAGTAGTCGTCAAGGGGCCACGAGCTCCTACAATGAGCAGTTCTTC. This sequence encodes CASSRQGATSSYNEQFF.

The CDR3 reads CASSPQASNYGYTF. The DNA for the CDR3 is TGTGCCAGCAGTCCCCAGGCCTCTAACTATGGCTACACCTTC. V gene TRBV28 combines with J gene TRBJ1-2, with D unclear. V lost 5 bases, J lost 0 bases, and 10 bases lay in between. The CDR3 is 14 residues long. CDR1 MDHEN and CDR2 SYDVKM come from the germline V gene.

The J gene is TRBJ2-5, the V gene TRBV10-3; 8 nucleotides match TRBD2. CDR1 is ENHRY and CDR2 is SYGVKD in the germline V gene. There are 15 residues in the CDR3. Trimming at V came to 2 bases and at J to 7 bases, leaving 9 bases not matched to a gene. CDR3: CAISERQREIGTQYF. DNA of the CDR3: TGTGCCATCAGTGAGAGGCAGCGGGAGATCGGGACCCAGTACTTC.

The chain employs TRBV7-9 and TRBJ2-3, with 7 bases that match TRBD1. V was clipped by 6 bases and J by 1 base; unmatched bases: 7. This CDR3 spans 15 amino acids. The germline V gene encodes CDR1 SEHNR and CDR2 FQNEAQ (reference sequence). The CDR3: CASSSDRDRTDTQYF. The CDR3 nucleotides are TGTGCCAGCAGTAGTGACAGGGATCGCACAGATACGCAGTATTTT.

This sequence joins TRBV7-2 and TRBJ1-2; perhaps TRBD1 as D (5 bases). This CDR3 contains 14 residues. Germline V lookup: CDR1 SGHTA, CDR2 FQGNSA. The germline V and J ends were trimmed by 1 base and 8 bases, with 14 bases remaining between them. The CDR3 DNA reads TGTGCCAGCAGCTTAGAACGGGGCGCGGGGGGCTACACCTTC. It yields the protein CASSLERGAGGYTF.

V is TRBV7-2 and J is TRBJ2-1; no firm D call. Germline assignment: CDR1 SGHTA and CDR2 FQGNSA. Trimming stripped 10 bases from V and 6 bases from J, with 19 bases between. The CDR3 runs to 14 residues. CDR3 in amino acids: CAITASPYRNEQFF. The CDR3 DNA reads TGTGCCATTACGGCTTCACCTTATCGCAATGAGCAGTTCTTC.

This chain connects TRBV18 to TRBJ2-7, with 7 positions matching TRBD1. This CDR3 region has 15 residues. CDR1 and CDR2 (germline): KGHSH, LQKENI. Germline trimming cut 3 bases from V and 0 bases from J; bases unmatched to any gene: 5. CDR3 sequence (DNA): TGTGCCAGCTCACCTGACAGGGCCCGCTCCTACGAGCAGTACTTC. This encodes CASSPDRARSYEQYF.

The chain couples TRBV30 to TRBJ2-5, with D hard to call. CDR3 length: 11 residues. CDR1 GTSNPN and CDR2 SVGIG come from the germline V gene (reference sequence). Trimming cost V 1 base and J 7 bases, with 7 bases left between them. This CDR3 reads CAWSALGTQYF. CDR3 bases: TGTGCCTGGAGTGCACTGGGGACCCAGTACTTC.

Concerning this clone itself: Other nucleotide sequences in the sample specify the same CDR3. The rearrangement links TRBV12-3 or TRBV12-4 to TRBJ1-5; D is uncertain. The CDR3 runs to 13 residues. V gave up 3 bases and J gave up 3 bases, with 6 bases separating them. CDR3 DNA: TGTGCCAGCAGTTTGTGGGACAATCAGCCCCAGCATTTT. Encoded protein: CASSLWDNQPQHF.

As for this clone: Other DNA sequences from this sample encode an identical CDR3 as well. This chain connects TRBV20-1 to TRBJ2-5; D may be TRBD1 (7 bases). The V gene lost 5 bases and the J gene lost 5 bases, with 9 bases spanning the gap. The germline V gene encodes CDR1 DFQATT and CDR2 SNEGSKA (reference sequence). This CDR3 has 11 amino acids. CDR3: CSASGGETQYF. CDR3 nucleotides: TGCAGTGCTTCAGGGGGGGAGACCCAGTACTTC.